The 26 T cell receptor beta chains in this list originate from one sample, sequenced in a study of Ad26.COV2.S vaccination and SARS-CoV-2 variants. Sequencing used immunoSEQ multiplex PCR; TCRdb keeps in-frame clones, though not all of them. The repertoire holds 350,000 to 450,000 clones, approximately 92% seen once, with around 1.7% in the top ten. Specified treatment: around 19 received Ad26.COV2.S at low or high dose, single or two shots; several received placebo; per-sample allocation not given. It was on day 63 after the first vaccine or placebo injection that samples were taken. Sequenced here: peripheral blood, sampled in a trial of Ad26.COV2.S vaccine versus placebo. These TCRs come from a person aged 18-60 years who received the Ad26.COV2.S COVID-19 vaccine or a placebo.

This clone was detected only once. The chain employs TRBV7-2 and TRBJ2-3, with D unclear. The germline V gene has CDR1 SGHTA and CDR2 FQGNSA. Deletions cut 1 base from V and 4 bases from J, with 3 bases between. This CDR3 is built from 12 residues. The DNA of the CDR3 is TGTGCCAGCAGCTTAGATGCAGATACGCAGTATTTT. It codes for CASSLDADTQYF. Full variable domain (outside the CDR3, taken from reference TRBV7-2 and TRBJ2-3): GAGVSQSPSNKVTEKGKDVELRCDPISGHTALYWYRQSLGQGLEFLIYFQGNSAPDKSGLPSDRFSAERTGGSVSTLTIQRTQQEDSAVYLCASSLDADTQYFGPGTRLTVL.

V and J are TRBV7-2 and TRBJ2-7; the D gene could be TRBD1 or TRBD2 (6 bases each). The CDR3 extends over 14 amino acids. The germline gives CDR1 SGHTA, CDR2 FQGNSA. V lost 2 bases and J 4 bases, leaving 12 bases between the germline ends. The CDR3 DNA sequence: TGTGCCAGCAGCTTATCGGGGGCTGGGTACGAGCAGTACTTC. This gives the protein CASSLSGAGYEQYF.

V gene TRBV27 combines with J gene TRBJ2-6; perhaps TRBD2 as D (6 bases). This CDR3 is 17 amino acids long. CDR1 and CDR2 (germline): MNHEY, SMNVEV (reference sequence). V gave up 5 bases and J gave up 0 bases, with 14 bases separating them. CDR3 sequence: CASSLRTDYSGANVLTF. The DNA for the CDR3 is TGTGCCAGCAGTCTCCGGACGGACTACTCTGGGGCCAACGTCCTGACTTTC.

The chain uses TRBV2 and TRBJ2-3, with 8 bases matching TRBD2. The CDR3 is 15 amino acids. The J segment lost 2 bases and the V segment lost 2 bases, leaving 3 bases of the junction unmatched. The germline V gene encodes CDR1 SNHLY and CDR2 FYNNEI. The CDR3 sequence: CASSERGGDTDTQYF. The DNA for the CDR3 is TGTGCCAGCAGTGAACGGGGGGGGGACACAGATACGCAGTATTTT.

In this sample, this clone turned up a few times. The junction departs from germline at one end; a sequencing error may be responsible. The rearrangement uses TRBV11-2 and TRBJ2-3; 11 bases align to TRBD2. The CDR3 covers 20 residues. CDR1 SGHAT and CDR2 FQNNGV come from the germline V gene. CDR3 residues: CASSIETRLAGHHPSDTQYF. The CDR3 DNA sequence: TGTGCCAGCAGCATAGAAACACGACTAGCGGGGCACCATCCATCAGATACGCAGTATTTT.

The count of this clone is one. The genes are TRBV7-2 and TRBJ1-3; D remains ambiguous. Per germline, CDR1 SGHTA and CDR2 FQGNSA. The CDR3 loop spans 15 amino acids. Between the trimmed V and J ends, which lost 3 bases and 3 bases, there was a span of 12 bases. As DNA, the CDR3 is TGTGCCAGCAGCTTTGGTCTCGGTGGTGGAAACACCATATATTTT. Protein: CASSFGLGGGNTIYF. Full variable domain (missing parts from reference TRBV7-2 and TRBJ1-3): GAGVSQSPSNKVTEKGKDVELRCDPISGHTALYWYRQSLGQGLEFLIYFQGNSAPDKSGLPSDRFSAERTGGSVSTLTIQRTQQEDSAVYLCASSFGLGGGNTIYFGEGSWLTVV.

The rearrangement uses TRBV7-2 and TRBJ2-1, with D perhaps being TRBD1 or TRBD2 (7 bases each). Between the trimmed V and J ends, which lost 6 bases and 9 bases, there was a span of 18 bases. The CDR3 has 14 residues. Germline assignment: CDR1 SGHTA and CDR2 FQGNSA. The CDR3: CASRREGAVGEQFF. In nucleotides, the CDR3 is TGTGCCAGCAGGAGGGAGGGGGCGGTAGGTGAGCAGTTCTTC.

J is TRBJ2-7 and V is TRBV10-2, with D perhaps TRBD1 or TRBD2 (5 bases each). The CDR3 contains 14 residues. Germline values: CDR1 WSHSY, CDR2 SAAADI. Between the trimmed V and J ends, which lost 5 bases and 2 bases, there was a span of 13 bases. The CDR3, as DNA: TGCGCCAGCAGTCTGGGACGAGTTACCTACGAGCAGTACTTC. Translating it yields CASSLGRVTYEQYF.

The V and J genes are TRBV5-1 and TRBJ2-7, with TRBD1 matching 8 bases. After removal of 4 bases from V and 0 bases from J, the junction contained 18 bases not matched to a gene. The CDR3 loop spans 19 amino acids. Germline-derived CDR1 and CDR2 are SGHRS and YFSETQ. The CDR3 nucleotides read TGCGCCAGCAGCCAGGGGCAGGGGGCGCCCCCAGGGAGCTCCTACGAGCAGTACTTC. Its protein product is CASSQGQGAPPGSSYEQYF.

CDR3 nucleotide sequence: TGTGCCAGTAGTAGGGGTCTGAGCAGGCCCCCGACAGATACGCAGTATTTT. Its translation is CASSRGLSRPPTDTQYF. J is TRBJ2-3 and V is TRBV19; D gene uncertain. This CDR3 has 17 amino acids. Trimming shortened V by 4 bases and J by 3 bases, and 20 bases separated the two germline ends. The germline V gene has CDR1 LNHDA and CDR2 SQIVND (reference sequence).

The V gene is TRBV4-3, the J gene TRBJ2-2, with 8 bases lining up with TRBD2. V gave up 0 bases and J gave up 0 bases; unmatched junction bases: 3. CDR3 length: 17 amino acids. Germline lookup yields CDR1 LGHNA and CDR2 YSLEER. The CDR3 coding sequence is TGCGCCAGCAGCCAAGATCCACTAGCGGCGAACACCGGGGAGCTGTTTTTT. It encodes CASSQDPLAANTGELFF.

This rearrangement joins TRBV6-1 to TRBJ1-2; D may be TRBD1 (5 bases). V was clipped by 6 bases and J by 1 base, with 27 bases between them. The germline gives CDR1 MNHNS, CDR2 SASEGT. CDR3 length equals 19 residues. CDR3 sequence reads: CASRETGGGRVSNNYGYTF. The CDR3 nucleotides are TGTGCCAGCAGGGAAACCGGGGGGGGTCGGGTGTCAAATAACTATGGCTACACCTTC.

V is TRBV5-4 and J is TRBJ2-3, with 9 bases lining up with TRBD1. CDR3 length: 15 amino acids. Per the germline V gene, CDR1 is SGHNT and CDR2 is YYREEE (reference sequence). V lost 4 bases, J lost 2 bases, and 5 bases stayed unmatched. The CDR3 sequence: CASSRRDRVTDTQYF. The CDR3 region has the DNA TGTGCCAGCAGCCGCCGGGACAGGGTCACAGATACGCAGTATTTT.

J is TRBJ2-7 and V is TRBV15; D call uncertain. This CDR3 has 15 residues. Germline CDR1 is LNHNV and CDR2 is YYDKDF (reference sequence). The ends were cut back, 0 bases at V and 3 bases at J, with 12 bases in the middle. CDR3 protein: CATSRDIDRVYEQYF. CDR3 sequence (DNA): TGTGCCACCAGCAGAGATATCGATCGCGTCTACGAGCAGTACTTC.

The V and J genes are TRBV24-1 and TRBJ1-5, with D tentatively TRBD1 (5 bases). There are 13 residues in the CDR3. From germline, CDR1 is KGHDR and CDR2 SFDVKD. Trimming left V 9 bases short and J 7 bases short, with 15 bases between. The CDR3 DNA reads as TGTGCCACCCAGGCGGGGGTGAAACAGCCCCAGCATTTT. This codes for CATQAGVKQPQHF.

V usage is TRBV19 and J usage is TRBJ1-1, with TRBD1 identical over 10 bases. The length of the CDR3 is 16 residues. Trimming took 4 bases from V and 3 from J; bases not matched to a gene: 8. Germline CDR1 LNHDA, CDR2 SQIVND (reference sequence). Written as DNA, the CDR3 is TGTGCCAGTAGTACTCCTCCGGGGACAGGGGACACTGAAGCTTTCTTT. Translation: CASSTPPGTGDTEAFF.

This chain connects TRBV9 to TRBJ1-6; 7 nucleotides match TRBD1. In germline, CDR1 is SGDLS, CDR2 YYNGEE. The CDR3 is 18 amino acids. The ends lost 4 bases at V and 7 bases at J; junction bases unmatched: 17. CDR3 nucleotides: TGTGCCAGCAGCCCGCGGGACAGCCCTCTTCTAAACAATTCACCCCTCCACTTT. Protein: CASSPRDSPLLNNSPLHF.

The chain uses TRBV6-1 and TRBJ1-6, with D perhaps matching TRBD1 (5 bases). This CDR3 is 13 amino acids long. Trimming cost V 3 bases and J 11 bases, with 11 bases left between them. Germline V gene lookup returns CDR1 MNHNS and CDR2 SASEGT. The CDR3 sequence: CASSEAGIAPLHF. CDR3 nucleotide sequence: TGTGCCAGCAGTGAGGCAGGGATTGCACCCCTCCACTTT.

V is TRBV10-3 and J is TRBJ2-3, with no clear D. Germline values: CDR1 ENHRY, CDR2 SYGVKD. V shed 5 bases and J shed 3 bases, with 6 bases lying between them. The CDR3 extends over 12 amino acids. The CDR3 coding sequence is TGTGCCATCAGTCCGGGTACAGATACGCAGTATTTT. Its protein is CAISPGTDTQYF.

The rearrangement links TRBV19 to TRBJ2-1, with 9 bases that match TRBD2. After removal of 7 bases from V and 5 bases from J, the junction contained 6 bases not matched to a gene. Germline V gene data show CDR1 as LNHDA and CDR2 as SQIVND (reference sequence). The CDR3 is 14 residues long. The CDR3 here is CASMMAGGNNEQFF. CDR3 nucleotide sequence: TGTGCCAGTATGATGGCGGGGGGGAACAATGAGCAGTTCTTC.

This chain joins TRBV5-1 and TRBJ2-7, with D uncertain. Germline V gene data show CDR1 as SGHRS and CDR2 as YFSETQ. The length of the CDR3 is 14 residues. Trimming stripped 4 bases from V and 0 bases from J, with 11 bases between. This CDR3 is CASSMDVSSYEQYF. The CDR3 region has the DNA TGCGCCAGCAGCATGGACGTAAGCTCCTACGAGCAGTACTTC. Variable domain in full (rest from reference TRBV5-1 and TRBJ2-7): KAGVTQTPRYLIKTRGQQVTLSCSPISGHRSVSWYQQTPGQGLQFLFEYFSETQRNKGNFPGRFSGRQFSNSRSEMNVSTLELGDSALYLCASSMDVSSYEQYFGPGTRLTVT.

The chain joins TRBV6-2 or TRBV6-3 to TRBJ1-3, with D perhaps matching TRBD1 (6 bases). Germline V gene lookup returns CDR1 MNHEY and CDR2 SVGEGT. V lost 2 bases to trimming and J lost 7 bases, with 15 bases between them. The CDR3 runs to 15 residues. The CDR3 DNA is TGTGCCAGCAGTTACCGGCAGGGGATGACGAACACCATATATTTT. This sequence encodes CASSYRQGMTNTIYF.

The chain joins TRBV27 to TRBJ2-2; 10 positions match TRBD2. CDR1 is MNHEY, CDR2 SMNVEV, per germline (reference sequence). This CDR3 has 15 amino acids. V dropped 3 bases and J dropped 6; count of bases not matched to a gene: 4. The CDR3 protein is CASSFSGGTSGELFF. Written as DNA, the CDR3 is TGTGCCAGCAGTTTTAGCGGGGGGACCTCCGGGGAGCTGTTTTTT.

The chain carries TRBV11-2 and TRBJ2-7; TRBD1 aligns across 9 bases. The CDR3 consists of 14 residues. After removal of 5 bases from V and 1 base from J, the junction contained 3 bases not matched to a gene. Germline V lookup: CDR1 SGHAT, CDR2 FQNNGV. The chain's CDR3 is CASSTGQGSYEQYF. CDR3 nucleotides: TGTGCCAGCAGCACGGGACAGGGTTCCTACGAGCAGTACTTC.

The J gene is TRBJ1-1, the V gene TRBV11-2; D might be TRBD1 (5 bases). The CDR3 loop spans 16 amino acids. V lost 3 bases and J lost 1, with 15 bases in between. Germline V lookup: CDR1 SGHAT, CDR2 FQNNGV. Here the CDR3 reads CASSFPYGTTNTEAFF. CDR3 nucleotides: TGTGCCAGCAGCTTTCCTTACGGGACGACGAACACTGAAGCTTTCTTT.

V gene TRBV9 combines with J gene TRBJ1-1; D possibly corresponds to TRBD1 (5 bases). The CDR3 runs 11 residues. The germline V gene encodes CDR1 SGDLS and CDR2 YYNGEE. Between the trimmed V and J ends, which lost 4 bases and 6 bases, there was a span of 7 bases. The CDR3: CASSPGSEAFF. As DNA, the CDR3 is TGTGCCAGCAGCCCAGGGTCTGAAGCTTTCTTT.